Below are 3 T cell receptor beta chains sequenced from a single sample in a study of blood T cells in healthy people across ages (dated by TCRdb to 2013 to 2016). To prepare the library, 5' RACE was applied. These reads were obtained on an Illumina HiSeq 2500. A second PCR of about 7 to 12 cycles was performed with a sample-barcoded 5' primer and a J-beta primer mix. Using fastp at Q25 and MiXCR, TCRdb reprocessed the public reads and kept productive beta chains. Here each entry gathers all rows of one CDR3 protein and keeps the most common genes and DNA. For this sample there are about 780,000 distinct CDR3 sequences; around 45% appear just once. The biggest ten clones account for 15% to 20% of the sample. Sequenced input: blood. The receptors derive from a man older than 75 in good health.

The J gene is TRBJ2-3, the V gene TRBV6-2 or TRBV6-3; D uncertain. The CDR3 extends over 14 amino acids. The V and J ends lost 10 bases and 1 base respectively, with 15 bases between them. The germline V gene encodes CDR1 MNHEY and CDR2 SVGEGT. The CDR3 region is CATKHSGRTDTQYF. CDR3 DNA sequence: TGTGCCACCAAACATAGTGGACGCACAGATACGCAGTATTTT.

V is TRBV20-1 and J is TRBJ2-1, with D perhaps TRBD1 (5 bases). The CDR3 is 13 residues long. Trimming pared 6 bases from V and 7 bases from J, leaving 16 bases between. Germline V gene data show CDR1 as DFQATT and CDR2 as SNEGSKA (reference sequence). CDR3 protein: CSANNDRTNEQFF. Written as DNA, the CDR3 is TGCAGTGCCAATAACGATAGGACAAATGAGCAGTTCTTC.

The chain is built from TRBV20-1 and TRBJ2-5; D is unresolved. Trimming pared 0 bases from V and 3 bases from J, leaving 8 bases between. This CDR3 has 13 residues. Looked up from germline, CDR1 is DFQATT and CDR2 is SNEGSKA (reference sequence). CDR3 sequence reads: CSARDQFKETQYF. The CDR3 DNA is TGCAGTGCTAGAGATCAGTTTAAAGAGACCCAGTACTTC.